Below, 5 T cell receptor beta chains from the same sample are listed, as sequenced in a study of T cell responses to AZD1222 COVID-19 vaccine. TCRdb keeps only in-frame clones here, not all; method: immunoSEQ multiplex PCR. This sample has approximately 84,000 clones, with around 82% found just once. The input for sequencing was peripheral blood, taken 28 days after the second AZD1222 dose. These receptors were obtained from an adult who received the AZD1222 COVID-19 vaccine.

This clone was seen a handful of times. Distinct nucleotide sequences in the sample also encode this CDR3. The V and J genes are TRBV5-6 and TRBJ1-6, with 7 bases fitting TRBD1. The CDR3 loop spans 15 amino acids. Germline V lookup: CDR1 SGHDT, CDR2 YYEEEE. V shed 2 bases, J shed 3 bases, and the junction held 2 bases outside the gene matches. CDR3 residues: CASSFRDSYNSPLHF. Here the CDR3 DNA reads TGTGCCAGCAGCTTCCGGGACAGCTATAATTCACCCCTCCACTTT.

The chain links TRBV5-6 to TRBJ1-6; no firm D call. The CDR3 covers 15 residues. From germline, CDR1 is SGHDT and CDR2 YYEEEE. V lost 3 bases and J lost 7, with 14 bases in between. Here the CDR3 reads CASSSDPGGNSPLHF. The CDR3 region has the DNA TGTGCCAGCAGCTCAGACCCTGGCGGGAATTCACCCCTCCACTTT.

The rearrangement uses TRBV6-5 and TRBJ1-5, with D possibly being TRBD1 (5 bases). CDR1 and CDR2 from the germline V gene are MNHEY and SVGAGI. V shed 6 bases and J shed 6 bases, with 15 bases lying between them. The CDR3 totals 14 residues. CDR3 coding DNA: TGTGCCAGCAGATTACAGGTTGAAGGTCAGCCCCAGCATTTT. Its translation: CASRLQVEGQPQHF.

This chain uses TRBV25-1 with TRBJ1-1, with 9 bases lining up with TRBD1. J was trimmed by 12 bases and V by 4 bases; bases with no gene match: 9. The germline V gene encodes CDR1 MGHDK and CDR2 SYGVNS. This CDR3 is 13 amino acids long. The CDR3 here is CASSVSGTGRTFF. The CDR3 DNA sequence: TGTGCCAGCAGTGTGTCCGGGACAGGGAGAACTTTCTTT.

V is TRBV5-5 and J is TRBJ1-3; D remains ambiguous. The V end lost 0 bases, the J end lost 0 bases, and 7 bases lay between the germline ends. This CDR3 has 15 residues. Germline CDR1 is SGHKS and CDR2 is YYEKEE (reference sequence). CDR3 sequence (DNA): TGTGCCAGCAGCTTGGACCCCTCCTCTGGAAACACCATATATTTT. Amino acid sequence: CASSLDPSSGNTIYF.